Listed here is a single TCR beta chain. Its antigen is not yet known. It has no much larger one-base neighbor in the sample; base qualities were not kept. From its cysteine to its phenylalanine, the CDR3 spans 13 amino acids. Only CDR3 DNA remains: 39 bases, in frame from the first base. Looking up the germline V gene (reference sequence) yields CDR1 GTSNPN and CDR2 SVGIG. V is trimmed back by 5 bases and J by 6 bases, and the junction contains 6 bases that no gene match accounts for. The protocol used for the library was the immunoSEQ multiplex PCR assay. For the multiplex PCR, a mixture combining 60 forward primers for TCR Vbeta segments and 13 reverse primers for TCR Jbeta segments was used. Amplification of the CDR3 region of rearranged TCR beta genes was performed with a multiplex PCR assay on genomic DNA. Amplified TCR beta libraries were sequenced as 87-base-pair reads on the Illumina HiSeq System. In the authors' own workflow: A later analysis tallied approximately 87 million unique TCR beta chains across the 550 to 850 repertoires, and approximately 12 million of those chains were shared by two or more donors. Raw reads were error-corrected and collapsed into unique sequences by a nearest-neighbor algorithm in which closely related sequences were merged to remove PCR and sequencing errors. CDR3 sequences were aligned to IMGT reference sequences to assign V, D and J gene segments. For a sequence to be retained, a match of at least six nucleotides to both a V gene segment and a J gene segment was required. A rearrangement counted as productive if the CDR3 had no stop codons and remained in frame with V and J, and every other rearrangement counted as non-productive. CDR3 was defined by IMGT convention, running from the second conserved V-encoded cysteine to the conserved J-encoded phenylalanine. The earlier analysis of about 560 of the donors excluded any sequence lacking an unambiguous match to a single V gene segment. In an earlier analysis of approximately 500 of the donors, a V segment was called functional when productive rearrangements were above 56.7%, and segregating when the standard deviation between donors exceeded 5%. A statistical classification framework was built to diagnose cytomegalovirus status from the catalog of TCR beta chain sequences. In a later analysis, TCR nucleotide sequences were compared against IMGT/GENE-DB human TR gene sequences so that V and J genes could be assigned. Using the TCRdist pipeline, a later analysis assigned CDR3 sequences along with most-parsimonious VDJ recombination scenarios. In a later analysis, each TCR beta chain was defined by its CDR3 amino acid sequence together with its V-gene family, and reads without a unique V-gene family were excluded. To address suspected cross-contamination and a sequencing artifact, a later analysis removed 550 to 750 highly shared, low-generation-probability nucleotide sequences. A later analysis calculated a clonal expansion index for each public chain from normalized within-repertoire ranks of inferred template counts. A later analysis computed generation probabilities with a VDJ recombination model fitted to out-of-frame rearrangements, and checked the results against IGoR. In a later analysis, TCR-TCR, TCR-HLA and TCR-CMV co-occurrence was scored with hypergeometric tests, and a repertoire-size bias correction was applied to TCR pairs. A later analysis estimated false discovery rates by permuting HLA or CMV assignments 20 times. In a later analysis, co-occurring TCRs were grouped using DBSCAN, and TCRdist sequence similarity was added for clustering within HLA-allele-positive subsets. Co-occurrence clustering excluded repertoires with fewer than 30,000 or more than 120,000 public chains, plus five with anomalous nucleotide sharing. Here the immuneACCESS table is served through TCRdb, limited to in-frame sequences with V and J called. Missing clones are a known gap in these copies; in checked studies unresolved V genes cover under half, and the rest lacks a known reason. That table supplies the V and J calls and clone size; D and trimming were determined from the DNA. Within this sample are 150,000 to 180,000 clones, with under 80% of them counted one time only. The biggest ten clones account for roughly 2.2% of the sample.

The cohort consisted of some 670 healthy bone marrow donors. At the time of sampling, all cohort members were nominally healthy, though unrecorded immune exposures were likely present. The donor was CMV seronegative and was included in the group of under 450 seronegative cohort members. Every donor gave a peripheral blood sample, and the peripheral blood mononuclear cells from that sample were used for TCR beta sequencing. The Qiagen DNeasy Blood Extraction Kit was used to extract genomic DNA from the blood cell samples. This sample is drawn from a study of cytomegalovirus exposure and HLA in healthy donors (dated by TCRdb to the late 2010s). Background for the entire study: According to an earlier analysis of 550 to 700 of the donors, some 180 million T cells yielded over 100 million unique TCR beta sequences and about 300 Gb of sequence data. About 320 gigabases of sequencing data and approximately 84 million unique TCR sequences were included in an early release covering around 600 HLA-typed donors. The genetic ancestry cluster associated with self-reported Caucasian donors included 81% of the 398 genotyped donors. The study aimed to test whether signatures of past pathogen exposure could be identified by cataloging public T cell receptors. The study used immunosequencing to profile the T cell repertoires of around 600 subjects and linked those repertoires to cytomegalovirus serostatus. Besides the first cohort of roughly 640 subjects, a separate validation cohort made up of 120 different subjects was used. High-throughput TCR immunosequencing, statistical association of individual TCRs with disease status, and machine learning were combined to predict cytomegalovirus infection status. A later analysis re-analyzed previously published TCR beta repertoires from roughly 690 donors and added high-resolution HLA genotyping to study TCR occurrence patterns. In the later analysis, no new phenotypic data were used to find candidate immune exposures; instead, reliance was placed on TCR beta sequences and their occurrence across donors. An earlier analysis of 587 of the donors used high-throughput TCR beta sequencing to judge whether each TCR beta V gene segment behaved as functional or pseudogenic. Alongside the repertoire data, information on donor age, sex, ethnicity and CMV serostatus was compiled. A later genetic analysis took genome-wide SNP genotypes for about three fifths of the 666 donors and used that subset as a discovery cohort. All discovery cohort repertoires had been generated on a single sequencing platform. HLA typing included class I and class II loci at four-digit resolution. The number of typed donors differed by locus: roughly 629-640 for A, B, C, DRB1 and DQB1; some 500 for DQA1; 600 to 610 for DPA1; and roughly 490 for DPB1. Because of strong linkage in the cohort, roughly five DR-DQ haplotypes were treated as single units for association and clustering. Among about 400 genotyped donors of the cohort, an average of approximately 240,000 unique TCR beta nucleotide sequences was sequenced per donor, of which 15% to 20% were non-productive. General study outcomes and caveats: Only TCR beta chains were sequenced in this cohort, and the absence of alpha or paired-chain data limited detectable features. Because counts were too low, about 18 rarely observed V segments, including chromosome 9 orphons, were excluded from the earlier analysis of several hundred of the donors. Broadly in line with IMGT annotations, most TCR beta V segments showed up in productive rearrangements about 87% or about 30% of the time in an earlier analysis of several hundred of the donors. A group of highly shared sequence variants was considered likely to be a technical artifact of the sequencing pipeline. While some public TCRs were present in many individuals, most TCR sequences turned up only very rarely across donors. At a false discovery rate of 0.05, a later analysis linked some 18,000 TCR beta sequences to specific HLA alleles. In a later analysis, HLA-associated TCR beta chains were found to be more clonally expanded and to have lower generation probabilities than equally common non-associated chains. The only immune exposure information available for the cohort was CMV serostatus. A few of the identified cytomegalovirus-associated TCR beta chains were confirmed in vitro to be specific for cytomegalovirus antigens. An association between a missense DCLRE1C variant and V-gene and J-gene trimming of TCR beta chains was found in a later genetic analysis and replicated in an independent cohort. The presence/absence analyses assumed that sequencing depth was roughly uniform across donors, and that assumption may not be true. A further reported finding was that TCR beta sequences accurately predicted the HLA-A and HLA-B alleles for most subjects in the first cohort. In both the original and validation cohorts, the classifier was reported to diagnose cytomegalovirus status with high specificity and sensitivity. The 87-base-pair reads could not distinguish some IMGT-functional V segments, including TRBV6-2 and TRBV6-3, so those segments were excluded. A total of 150 to 200 TCR beta chains were listed by the study as associated with cytomegalovirus. In a later genetic analysis, fewer N-insertions in productive TCRs were reported among donors in an Asian-associated ancestry cluster than the roughly 640-donor mean. A later analysis found that TCR association rates varied across HLA loci, with DRB1 alleles showing the most associated TCRs and HLA-C alleles the fewest. In a later analysis, several top co-occurrence clusters were reported to appear linked to parvovirus B19, influenza, CMV and Epstein-Barr virus. According to the authors, the approach could potentially be generalized to other disease states and immunological phenotypes. A later analysis found that most CMV-associated TCR beta chains appeared HLA-restricted, with HLA associations seemingly driven largely by CMV exposure. HLA typing was unavailable for some donors at each locus, so association tests used only the typed subset. Assigning TCR associations to individual alleles was difficult when HLA alleles, especially DR and DQ, strongly co-occurred. Linkage disequilibrium might explain the correlated functional status among segregating V segments, but an unknown experimental factor could not be excluded.

The receptor comes from a man aged 25 to 40 in good health and CMV-seronegative. The chain is assembled from TRBV30 and TRBJ1-2; a stretch of 10 junction bases matches TRBD1. Sequencing was done on a sample of PBMCs. CDR3 protein: CAWGPGTGDGYTF. The base sequence is TGTGCCTGGGGCCCCGGGACAGGGGATGGCTACACCTTC.